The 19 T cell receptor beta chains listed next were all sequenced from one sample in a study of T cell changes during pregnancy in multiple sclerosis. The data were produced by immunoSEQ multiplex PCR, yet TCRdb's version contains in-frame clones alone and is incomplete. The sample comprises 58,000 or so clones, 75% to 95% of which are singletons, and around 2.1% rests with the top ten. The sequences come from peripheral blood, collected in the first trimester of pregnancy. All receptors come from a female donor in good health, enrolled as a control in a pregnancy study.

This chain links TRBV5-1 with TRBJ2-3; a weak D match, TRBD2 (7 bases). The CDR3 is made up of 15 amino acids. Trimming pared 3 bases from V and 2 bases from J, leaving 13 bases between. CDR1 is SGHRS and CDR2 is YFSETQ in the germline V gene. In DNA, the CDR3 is TGCGCCAGCAGCTGGAGCCGGGGGGCCACAGATACGCAGTATTTT. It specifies CASSWSRGATDTQYF.

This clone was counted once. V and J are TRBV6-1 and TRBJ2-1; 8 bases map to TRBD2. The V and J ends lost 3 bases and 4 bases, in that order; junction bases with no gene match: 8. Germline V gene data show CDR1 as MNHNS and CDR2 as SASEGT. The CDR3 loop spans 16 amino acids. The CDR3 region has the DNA TGTGCCAGCAGTGAGGAGGGAGCGGGAGTTTACAATGAGCAGTTCTTC. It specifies CASSEEGAGVYNEQFF.

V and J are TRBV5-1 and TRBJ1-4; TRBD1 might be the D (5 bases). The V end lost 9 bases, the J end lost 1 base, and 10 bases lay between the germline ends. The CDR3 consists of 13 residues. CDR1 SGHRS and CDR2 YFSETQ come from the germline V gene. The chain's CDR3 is CATRQGTNEKLFF. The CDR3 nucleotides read TGCGCCACCCGGCAGGGAACTAATGAAAAACTGTTTTTT.

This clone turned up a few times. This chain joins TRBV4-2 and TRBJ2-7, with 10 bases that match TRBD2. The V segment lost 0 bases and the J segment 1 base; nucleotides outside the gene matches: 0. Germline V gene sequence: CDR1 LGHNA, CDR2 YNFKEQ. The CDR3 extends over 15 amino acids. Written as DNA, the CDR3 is TGTGCCAGCAGCCAAGAGACTAGCGGGTCCTACGAGCAGTACTTC. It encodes CASSQETSGSYEQYF.

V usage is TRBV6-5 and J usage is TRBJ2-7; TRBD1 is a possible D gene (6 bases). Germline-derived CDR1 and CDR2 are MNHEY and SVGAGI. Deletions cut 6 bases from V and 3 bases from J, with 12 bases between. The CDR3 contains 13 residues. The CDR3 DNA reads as TGTGCCAGCAGACGCGGACAGAACTACGAGCAGTACTTC. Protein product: CASRRGQNYEQYF.

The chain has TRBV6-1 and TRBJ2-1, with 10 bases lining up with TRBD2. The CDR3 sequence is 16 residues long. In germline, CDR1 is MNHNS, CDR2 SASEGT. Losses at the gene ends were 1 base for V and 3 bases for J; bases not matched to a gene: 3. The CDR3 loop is CASSEVLAGVYNEQFF. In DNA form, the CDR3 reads TGTGCCAGCAGTGAAGTTCTAGCGGGAGTCTACAATGAGCAGTTCTTC.

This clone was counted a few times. CDR3 DNA sequence: TGCGCCAGCAGCCAGGGTACGGGCGGGGAGACCCAGTACTTC. Translated: CASSQGTGGETQYF. The rearrangement links TRBV4-1 to TRBJ2-5; TRBD2 is a possible D gene (5 bases). The CDR3 has 14 amino acids. Trimming shortened V by 3 bases and J by 5 bases, and 13 bases separated the two germline ends. Germline V gives CDR1 MGHRA, CDR2 YSYEKL.

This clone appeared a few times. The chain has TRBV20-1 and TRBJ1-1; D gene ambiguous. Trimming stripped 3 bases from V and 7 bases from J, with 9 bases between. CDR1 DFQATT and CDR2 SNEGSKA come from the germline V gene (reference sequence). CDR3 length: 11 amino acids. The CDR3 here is CSASLASEAFF. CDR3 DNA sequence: TGCAGTGCTAGTTTAGCCAGTGAAGCTTTCTTT.

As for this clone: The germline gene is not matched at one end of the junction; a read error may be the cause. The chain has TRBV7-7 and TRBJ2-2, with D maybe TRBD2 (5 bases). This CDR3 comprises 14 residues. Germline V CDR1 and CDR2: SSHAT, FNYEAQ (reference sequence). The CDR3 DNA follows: TGTGCTAGCAGCTTAAAAGGGAGAGGCGGGGAGCTGTTTTTT. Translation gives CASSLKGRGGELFF.

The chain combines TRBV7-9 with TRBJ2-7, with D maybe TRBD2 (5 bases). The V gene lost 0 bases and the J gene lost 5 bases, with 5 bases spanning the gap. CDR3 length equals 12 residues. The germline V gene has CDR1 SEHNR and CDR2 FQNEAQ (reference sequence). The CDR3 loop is CASSLAGDEQYF. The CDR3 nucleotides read TGTGCCAGCAGCTTAGCCGGGGACGAGCAGTACTTC.

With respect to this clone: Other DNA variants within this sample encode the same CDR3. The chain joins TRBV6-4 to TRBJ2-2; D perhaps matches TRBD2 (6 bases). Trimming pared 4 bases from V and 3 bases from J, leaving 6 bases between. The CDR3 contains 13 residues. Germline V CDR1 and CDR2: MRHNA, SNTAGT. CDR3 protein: CASSAGDTGELFF. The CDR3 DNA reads TGTGCCAGCAGTGCGGGGGACACCGGGGAGCTGTTTTTT.

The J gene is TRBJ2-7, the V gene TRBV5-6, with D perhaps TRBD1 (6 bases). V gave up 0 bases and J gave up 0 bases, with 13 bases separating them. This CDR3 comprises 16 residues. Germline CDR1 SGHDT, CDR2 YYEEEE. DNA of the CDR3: TGTGCCAGCAGCTTGGCCATTCGACAGGCCTCCTACGAGCAGTACTTC. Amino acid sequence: CASSLAIRQASYEQYF.

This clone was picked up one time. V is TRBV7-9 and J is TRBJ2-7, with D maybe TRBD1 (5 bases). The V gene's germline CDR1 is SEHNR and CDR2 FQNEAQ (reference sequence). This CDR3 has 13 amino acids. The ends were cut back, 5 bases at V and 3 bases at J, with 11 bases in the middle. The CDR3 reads CASSIPTDYEQYF. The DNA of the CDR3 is TGTGCCAGCAGCATCCCGACAGACTACGAGCAGTACTTC. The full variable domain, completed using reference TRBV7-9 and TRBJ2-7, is DTGVSQNPRHKITKRGQNVTFRCDPISEHNRLYWYRQTLGQGPEFLTYFQNEAQLEKSRLLSDRFSAERPKGSFSTLEIQRTEQGDSAMYLCASSIPTDYEQYFGPGTRLTVT.

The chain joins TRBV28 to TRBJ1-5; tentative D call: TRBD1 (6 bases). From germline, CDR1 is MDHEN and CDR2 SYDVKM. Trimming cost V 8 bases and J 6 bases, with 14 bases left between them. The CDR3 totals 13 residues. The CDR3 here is CASLPRQVQPQHF. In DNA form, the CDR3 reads TGTGCCAGCTTGCCGCGACAGGTTCAGCCCCAGCATTTT.

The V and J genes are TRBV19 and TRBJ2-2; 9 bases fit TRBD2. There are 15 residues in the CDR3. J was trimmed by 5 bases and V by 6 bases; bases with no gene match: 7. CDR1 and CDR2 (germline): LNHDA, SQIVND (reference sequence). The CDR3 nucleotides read TGTGCCAGTAGGCGGGAGGGCCGGGGGACCGGGGAGCTGTTTTTT. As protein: CASRREGRGTGELFF.

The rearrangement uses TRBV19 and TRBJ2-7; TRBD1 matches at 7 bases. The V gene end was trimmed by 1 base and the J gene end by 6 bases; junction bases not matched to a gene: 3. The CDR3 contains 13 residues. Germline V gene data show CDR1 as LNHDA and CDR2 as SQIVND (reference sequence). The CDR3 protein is CASSIATGAEQYF. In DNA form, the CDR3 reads TGTGCCAGTAGTATAGCTACAGGGGCCGAGCAGTACTTC.

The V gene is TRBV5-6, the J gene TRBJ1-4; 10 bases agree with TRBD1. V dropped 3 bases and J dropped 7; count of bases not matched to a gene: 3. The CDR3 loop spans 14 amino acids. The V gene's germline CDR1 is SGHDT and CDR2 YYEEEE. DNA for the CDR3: TGTGCCAGCAGCTGGGGGACAGGGGCTGAAAAACTGTTTTTT. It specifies CASSWGTGAEKLFF.

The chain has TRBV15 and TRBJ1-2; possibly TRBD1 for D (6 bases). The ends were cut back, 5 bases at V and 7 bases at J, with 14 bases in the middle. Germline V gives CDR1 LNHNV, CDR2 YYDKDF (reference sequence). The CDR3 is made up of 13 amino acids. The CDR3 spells CATSVRTGSGYTF. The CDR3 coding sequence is TGTGCCACCAGCGTTAGAACAGGGAGTGGCTACACCTTC.

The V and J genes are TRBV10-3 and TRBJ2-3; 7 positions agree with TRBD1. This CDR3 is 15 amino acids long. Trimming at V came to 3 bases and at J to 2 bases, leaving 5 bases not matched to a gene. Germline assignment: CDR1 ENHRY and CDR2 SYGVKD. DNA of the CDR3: TGTGCCATCAGTGACCCGGGACAGATCACAGATACGCAGTATTTT. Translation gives CAISDPGQITDTQYF.